The present TCR beta chain was sequenced within a study of blood T cell repertoires in COVID-19. The germline gives CDR1 LGHNA, CDR2 YNFKEQ. The length of the CDR3 is 15 residues. V lost 5 bases, J lost 6 bases, and 12 bases stayed unmatched. Profiling relied on immunoSEQ multiplex PCR, and the TCRdb table lists in-frame clones only, not all of them. The sample lists about 90,000 clones, 65% to 90% occurring once. Sequencing used peripheral blood. The source is a man at least 80 years old with active or convalescent COVID-19. The chain is built from TRBV4-2 and TRBJ2-7, with 8 bases aligning to TRBD2. The CDR3 sequence: CASSGPGLDYPEQYF. In DNA form, the CDR3 reads TGTGCCAGCAGCGGTCCGGGACTAGACTACCCCGAGCAGTACTTC.